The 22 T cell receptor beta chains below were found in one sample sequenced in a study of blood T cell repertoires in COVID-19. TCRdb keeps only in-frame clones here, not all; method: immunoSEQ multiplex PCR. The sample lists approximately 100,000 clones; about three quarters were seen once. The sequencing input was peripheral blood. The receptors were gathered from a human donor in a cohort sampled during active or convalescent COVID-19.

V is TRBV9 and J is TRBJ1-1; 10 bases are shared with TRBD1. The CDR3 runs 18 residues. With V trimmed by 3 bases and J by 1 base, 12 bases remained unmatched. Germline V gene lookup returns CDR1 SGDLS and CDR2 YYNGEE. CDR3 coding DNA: TGTGCCAGCAGCGCAATGACAGGGGGCCTGGCTAAGAACACTGAAGCTTTCTTT. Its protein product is CASSAMTGGLAKNTEAFF.

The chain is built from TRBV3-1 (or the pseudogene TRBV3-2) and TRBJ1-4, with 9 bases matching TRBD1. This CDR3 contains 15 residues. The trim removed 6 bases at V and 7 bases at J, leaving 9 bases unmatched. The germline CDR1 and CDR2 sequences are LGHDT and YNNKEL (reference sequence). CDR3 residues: CASRALGTGIEKLFF. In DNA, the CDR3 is TGTGCCAGCAGGGCCTTAGGGACAGGGATTGAAAAACTGTTTTTT.

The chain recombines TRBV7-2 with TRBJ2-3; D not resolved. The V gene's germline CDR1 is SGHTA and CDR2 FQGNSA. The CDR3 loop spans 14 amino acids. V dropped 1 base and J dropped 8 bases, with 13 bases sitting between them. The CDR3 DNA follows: TGTGCCAGCAGCTTAGGGCCCTCCACGGGTACGCAGTATTTT. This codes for CASSLGPSTGTQYF.

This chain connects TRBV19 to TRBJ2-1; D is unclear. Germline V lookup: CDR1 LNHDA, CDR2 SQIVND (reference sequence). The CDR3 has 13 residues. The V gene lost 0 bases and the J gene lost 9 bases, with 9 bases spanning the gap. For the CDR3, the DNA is TGTGCCAGTAGTATAGATTTTTTTAGTGAGCAGTTCTTC. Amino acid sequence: CASSIDFFSEQFF.

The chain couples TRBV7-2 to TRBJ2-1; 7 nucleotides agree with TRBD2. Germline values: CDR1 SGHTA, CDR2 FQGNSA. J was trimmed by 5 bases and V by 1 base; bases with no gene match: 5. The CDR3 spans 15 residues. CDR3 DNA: TGTGCCAGCAGCTTAGTATTTGGGACTAACAATGAGCAGTTCTTC. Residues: CASSLVFGTNNEQFF. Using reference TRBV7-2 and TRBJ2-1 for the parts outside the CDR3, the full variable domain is GAGVSQSPSNKVTEKGKDVELRCDPISGHTALYWYRQSLGQGLEFLIYFQGNSAPDKSGLPSDRFSAERTGGSVSTLTIQRTQQEDSAVYLCASSLVFGTNNEQFFGPGTRLTVL.

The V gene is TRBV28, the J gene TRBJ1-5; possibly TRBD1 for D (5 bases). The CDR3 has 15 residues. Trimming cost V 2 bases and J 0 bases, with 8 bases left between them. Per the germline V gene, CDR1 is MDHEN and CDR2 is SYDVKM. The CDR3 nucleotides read TGTGCCAGCAGTTTAGGGGGGAATAGCAATCAGCCCCAGCATTTT. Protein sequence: CASSLGGNSNQPQHF.

CDR3 bases: TGCGCCAGCAGCCTCCCCTTTGTAGCGGGGAACGAGCAGTACTTC. It specifies CASSLPFVAGNEQYF. The chain carries TRBV5-1 and TRBJ2-7, with TRBD2 matching over 8 bases. CDR1 and CDR2 from the germline V gene are SGHRS and YFSETQ. V was pared by 4 bases and J by 5 bases, with 11 bases of the junction left unmatched. The CDR3 totals 15 residues.

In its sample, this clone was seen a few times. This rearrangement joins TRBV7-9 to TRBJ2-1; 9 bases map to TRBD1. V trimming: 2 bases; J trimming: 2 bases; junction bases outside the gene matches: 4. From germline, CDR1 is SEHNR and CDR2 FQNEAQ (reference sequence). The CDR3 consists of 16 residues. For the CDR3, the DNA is TGTGCCAGCAGCTTAAAGGGACAGGGAACCTACAATGAGCAGTTCTTC. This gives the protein CASSLKGQGTYNEQFF.

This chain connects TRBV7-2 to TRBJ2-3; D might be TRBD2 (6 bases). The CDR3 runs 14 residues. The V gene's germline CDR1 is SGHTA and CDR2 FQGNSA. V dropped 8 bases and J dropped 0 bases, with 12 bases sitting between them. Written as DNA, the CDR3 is TGTGCCAGCGGCCGGGACTTGAGCACAGATACGCAGTATTTT. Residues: CASGRDLSTDTQYF.

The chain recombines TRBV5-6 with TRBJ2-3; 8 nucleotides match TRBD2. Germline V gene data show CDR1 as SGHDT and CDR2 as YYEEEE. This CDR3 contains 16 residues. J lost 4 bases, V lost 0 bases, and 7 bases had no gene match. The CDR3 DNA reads TGTGCCAGCAGCTTGGTGAACGGGGGGGCCCCAGATACGCAGTATTTT. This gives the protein CASSLVNGGAPDTQYF.

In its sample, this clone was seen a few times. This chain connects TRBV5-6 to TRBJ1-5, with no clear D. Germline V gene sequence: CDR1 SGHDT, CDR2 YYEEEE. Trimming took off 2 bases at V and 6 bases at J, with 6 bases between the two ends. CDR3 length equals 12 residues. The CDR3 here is CASSFSGQPQHF. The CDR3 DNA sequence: TGTGCCAGCAGCTTTTCCGGTCAGCCCCAGCATTTT.

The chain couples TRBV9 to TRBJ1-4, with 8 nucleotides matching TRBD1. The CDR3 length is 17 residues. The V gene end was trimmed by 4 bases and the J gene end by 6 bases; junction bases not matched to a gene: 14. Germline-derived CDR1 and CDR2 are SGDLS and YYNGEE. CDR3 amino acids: CASSPVAPGGGYEKLFF. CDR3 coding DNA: TGTGCCAGCAGCCCAGTGGCCCCAGGGGGCGGTTATGAAAAACTGTTTTTT.

CDR3 coding DNA: TGTGCCAGCAGTTCGAGATGGACTGAAGCTTTCTTT. This translates into CASSSRWTEAFF. The V and J genes are TRBV28 and TRBJ1-1; D is undetermined. Trimming shortened V by 4 bases and J by 5 bases, and 8 bases separated the two germline ends. This CDR3 has 12 residues. Per the germline V gene, CDR1 is MDHEN and CDR2 is SYDVKM.

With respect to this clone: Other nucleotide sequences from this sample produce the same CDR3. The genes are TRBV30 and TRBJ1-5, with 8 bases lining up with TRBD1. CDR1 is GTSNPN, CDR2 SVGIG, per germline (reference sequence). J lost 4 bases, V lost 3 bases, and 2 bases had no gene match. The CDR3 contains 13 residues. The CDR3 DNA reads TGTGCCTGGAGCGACAGGGGTAATCAGCCCCAGCATTTT. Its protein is CAWSDRGNQPQHF.

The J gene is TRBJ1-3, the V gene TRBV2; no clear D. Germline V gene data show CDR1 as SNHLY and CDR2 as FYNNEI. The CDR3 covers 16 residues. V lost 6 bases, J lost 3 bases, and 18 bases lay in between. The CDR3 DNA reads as TGTGCCAGCAGCAAACCCCCCTCCCAGAATGGAAACACCATATATTTT. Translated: CASSKPPSQNGNTIYF.

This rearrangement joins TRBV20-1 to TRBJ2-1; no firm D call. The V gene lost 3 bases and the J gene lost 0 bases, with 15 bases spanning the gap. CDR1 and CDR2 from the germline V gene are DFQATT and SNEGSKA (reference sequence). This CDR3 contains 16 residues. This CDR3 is CSASPWRRSSYNEQFF. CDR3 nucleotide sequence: TGCAGTGCTAGTCCGTGGCGAAGGAGCTCCTACAATGAGCAGTTCTTC.

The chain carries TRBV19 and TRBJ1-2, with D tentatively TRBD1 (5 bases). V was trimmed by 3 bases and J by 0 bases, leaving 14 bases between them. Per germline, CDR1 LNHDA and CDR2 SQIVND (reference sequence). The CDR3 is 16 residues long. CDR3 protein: CASSIGTGWANYGYTF. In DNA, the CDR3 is TGTGCCAGTAGTATTGGTACAGGCTGGGCTAACTATGGCTACACCTTC.

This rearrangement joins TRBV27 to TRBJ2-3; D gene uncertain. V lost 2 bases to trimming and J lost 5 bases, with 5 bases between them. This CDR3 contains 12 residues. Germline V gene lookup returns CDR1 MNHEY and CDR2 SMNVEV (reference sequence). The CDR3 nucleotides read TGTGCCAGCAGTTTAACCGGAGATACGCAGTATTTT. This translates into CASSLTGDTQYF.

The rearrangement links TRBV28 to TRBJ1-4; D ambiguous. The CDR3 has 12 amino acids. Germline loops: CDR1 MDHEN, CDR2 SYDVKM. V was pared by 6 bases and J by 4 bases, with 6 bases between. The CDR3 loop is CASRSINEKLFF. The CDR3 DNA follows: TGTGCCAGCAGGAGCATTAATGAAAAACTGTTTTTT.

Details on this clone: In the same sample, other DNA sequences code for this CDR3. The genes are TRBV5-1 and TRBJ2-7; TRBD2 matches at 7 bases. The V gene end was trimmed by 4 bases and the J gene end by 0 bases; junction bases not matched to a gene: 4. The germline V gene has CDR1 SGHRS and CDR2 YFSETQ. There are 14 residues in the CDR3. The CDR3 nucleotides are TGCGCCAGCAGCCCCAGCGGGATCTCCTACGAGCAGTACTTC. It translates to CASSPSGISYEQYF.

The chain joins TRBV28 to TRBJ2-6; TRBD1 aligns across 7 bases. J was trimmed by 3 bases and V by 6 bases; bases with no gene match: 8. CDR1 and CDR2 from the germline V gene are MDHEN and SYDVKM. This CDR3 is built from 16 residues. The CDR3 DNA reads TGTGCCAGCAGCCGAACAGGGGTTGGTGGGGCCAACGTCCTGACTTTC. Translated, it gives CASSRTGVGGANVLTF.

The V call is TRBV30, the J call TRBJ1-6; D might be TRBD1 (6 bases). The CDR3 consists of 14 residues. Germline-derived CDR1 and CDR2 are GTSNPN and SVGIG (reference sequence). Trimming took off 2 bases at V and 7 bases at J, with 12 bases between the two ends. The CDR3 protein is CAWSITGTNSPLHF. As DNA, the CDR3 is TGTGCCTGGAGTATTACAGGGACCAATTCACCCCTCCACTTT.